This entry lists 31 T cell receptor beta chains sequenced from one sample in a study of OX40 agonist ivuxolimab in advanced cancers. Clones were sequenced by immunoSEQ multiplex PCR, and TCRdb holds only the in-frame ones, with some missing. The sample includes roughly 23,000 clones, 83% of them seen just once. Sequencing was performed on CD4+ or CD8+ T cells sorted from blood, taken in a trial of the OX40 agonist ivuxolimab. These receptors were collected from an adult with an advanced solid tumor such as melanoma, head and neck, liver or kidney cancer.

V and J are TRBV11-2 and TRBJ2-1, with D unresolved. The CDR3 sequence is 14 residues long. Per the germline V gene, CDR1 is SGHAT and CDR2 is FQNNGV. V shed 5 bases and J shed 5 bases, with 13 bases lying between them. The CDR3 protein is CASSIISPNNEQFF. DNA for the CDR3: TGTGCCAGCAGCATAATTAGCCCTAACAATGAGCAGTTCTTC.

The V call is TRBV6-4, the J call TRBJ2-3, with D perhaps TRBD2 (7 bases). The CDR3 sequence is 14 residues long. The germline V gene encodes CDR1 MRHNA and CDR2 SNTAGT. Between the trimmed V and J ends, which lost 3 bases and 5 bases, there was a span of 12 bases. The chain's CDR3 is CASSEGGDGDTQYF. The DNA for the CDR3 is TGTGCCAGCAGTGAAGGGGGGGACGGAGATACGCAGTATTTT.

The CDR3 sequence: CASSPDIFGAFF. CDR3 sequence (DNA): TGTGCCAGCTCACCGGACATCTTCGGAGCTTTCTTT. The chain couples TRBV18 to TRBJ1-1; weak D call: TRBD1 (5 bases). V was cut by 3 bases and J by 10 bases, with 12 bases left in between. The germline gives CDR1 KGHSH, CDR2 LQKENI. The CDR3 length is 12 residues.

The rearrangement uses TRBV19 and TRBJ1-5; no firm D call. V gave up 2 bases and J gave up 0 bases, with 8 bases separating them. Per the germline V gene, CDR1 is LNHDA and CDR2 is SQIVND (reference sequence). The CDR3 length is 15 residues. CDR3 nucleotide sequence: TGTGCCAGTAGTATACGGGGTTATAGCAATCAGCCCCAGCATTTT. Protein: CASSIRGYSNQPQHF.

This clone showed up just a few times. The genes are TRBV28 and TRBJ2-7; 11 bases map to TRBD1. The CDR3 is 16 amino acids. V dropped 3 bases and J dropped 4; count of bases not matched to a gene: 8. Germline CDR1 MDHEN, CDR2 SYDVKM. CDR3 bases: TGTGCCAGCAGTTTTTCCCCTGGACAGGGGGCTTACGAGCAGTACTTC. It yields the protein CASSFSPGQGAYEQYF.

The rearrangement uses TRBV7-9 and TRBJ1-2; TRBD1 is a possible D gene (6 bases). Germline V gene sequence: CDR1 SEHNR, CDR2 FQNEAQ (reference sequence). This CDR3 spans 16 amino acids. Trimming pared 1 base from V and 4 bases from J, leaving 16 bases between. CDR3 residues: CASSLGSPGAVYGYTF. The CDR3 bases are TGTGCCAGCAGCTTAGGGTCCCCAGGGGCCGTCTATGGCTACACCTTC.

The chain is built from TRBV6-5 and TRBJ2-6; no clear D gene. V lost 5 bases, J lost 0 bases, and 8 bases lay in between. Per germline, CDR1 MNHEY and CDR2 SVGAGI. The length of the CDR3 is 15 residues. This CDR3 is CASSRHRSGANVLTF. The CDR3 DNA sequence: TGTGCCAGCAGTCGACACCGCTCTGGGGCCAACGTCCTGACTTTC.

The V gene is TRBV27, the J gene TRBJ1-1, with TRBD1 as a possible D gene (5 bases). Trimming shortened V by 3 bases and J by 2 bases, and 10 bases separated the two germline ends. This CDR3 spans 14 amino acids. In germline, CDR1 is MNHEY, CDR2 SMNVEV (reference sequence). The CDR3 reads CASSLVRANTEAFF. The CDR3 bases are TGTGCCAGCAGTTTGGTCAGGGCAAACACTGAAGCTTTCTTT.

The chain carries TRBV7-9 and TRBJ2-1; D is possibly TRBD2 (7 bases). V was pared by 5 bases and J by 7 bases, with 12 bases between. The germline gives CDR1 SEHNR, CDR2 FQNEAQ (reference sequence). This CDR3 is 13 amino acids long. CDR3 protein: CASSQRGGNEQFF. For the CDR3, the DNA is TGTGCCAGCAGCCAAAGGGGGGGGAATGAGCAGTTCTTC.

This clone turned up a few times. The genes are TRBV7-3 and TRBJ2-1; tentatively, D is TRBD2 (5 bases). CDR1 and CDR2 (germline): SGHTA, FQGTGA. The CDR3 consists of 15 residues. Trimming pared 2 bases from V and 2 bases from J, leaving 10 bases between. The CDR3 sequence is CASSLVRGTYNEQFF. CDR3 coding DNA: TGTGCCAGCAGCTTAGTGCGAGGGACCTACAATGAGCAGTTCTTC.

The chain employs TRBV7-8 and TRBJ2-1; no firm D call. The V gene's germline CDR1 is SGHVS and CDR2 FQNEAQ. V lost 0 bases and J lost 7, with 4 bases in between. The CDR3 runs to 12 residues. DNA for the CDR3: TGTGCCAGCAGCTTAGCCCCAAATGAGCAGTTCTTC. This gives the protein CASSLAPNEQFF.

The chain combines TRBV29-1 with TRBJ2-2; 9 nucleotides align to TRBD1. Germline-derived CDR1 and CDR2 are SQVTM and ANQGSEA. Losses at the gene ends were 6 bases for V and 1 base for J; bases not matched to a gene: 9. The CDR3 runs to 16 residues. The CDR3 region is CSVWRTGGLNTGELFF. CDR3 sequence (DNA): TGCAGCGTCTGGCGCACAGGGGGCCTGAACACCGGGGAGCTGTTTTTT.

The chain is built from TRBV7-9 and TRBJ2-7, with D unclear. Germline V CDR1 and CDR2: SEHNR, FQNEAQ (reference sequence). Deletions cut 2 bases from V and 2 bases from J, with 4 bases between. The CDR3 spans 12 residues. CDR3 DNA sequence: TGTGCCAGCAGCTTAATCCCCTACGAGCAGTACTTC. Protein product: CASSLIPYEQYF.

The chain combines TRBV7-9 with TRBJ1-1; no clear D gene. V was cut by 1 base and J by 4 bases, with 13 bases left in between. The CDR3 has 15 amino acids. Germline V gene lookup returns CDR1 SEHNR and CDR2 FQNEAQ (reference sequence). CDR3 amino acids: CASSLGLGRATEAFF. The CDR3 DNA sequence: TGTGCCAGCAGCTTAGGGTTGGGAAGGGCCACTGAAGCTTTCTTT.

This chain uses TRBV5-8 with TRBJ1-2; D is undetermined. Trimming removed 4 bases at V and 0 bases at J, with 13 bases between. The CDR3 is made up of 15 amino acids. Germline V gene lookup returns CDR1 SGHTS and CDR2 YDEGEE. CDR3 bases: TGTGCCAGCAGCCCGCCCGGCCGAACTAACTATGGCTACACCTTC. It encodes CASSPPGRTNYGYTF.

This chain joins TRBV27 and TRBJ2-1, with 9 bases aligning to TRBD2. Trimming removed 0 bases from V and 7 bases from J; junction bases left unmatched: 7. The CDR3 runs to 16 residues. Germline CDR1 is MNHEY and CDR2 is SMNVEV (reference sequence). The CDR3: CASSLSVRGGQNEQFF. The CDR3 DNA reads TGTGCCAGCAGTTTATCGGTGCGGGGGGGCCAGAATGAGCAGTTCTTC.

The V call is TRBV6-5, the J call TRBJ2-7; D is uncertain. The CDR3 sequence is 14 residues long. V lost 2 bases and J 3 bases, leaving 11 bases between the germline ends. Germline assignment: CDR1 MNHEY and CDR2 SVGAGI. The CDR3 coding sequence is TGTGCCAGCAGTTACAAGGTCACGAACTACGAGCAGTACTTC. This codes for CASSYKVTNYEQYF.

This sequence joins TRBV6-6 and TRBJ2-1; 10 bases are a match to TRBD2. V dropped 6 bases and J dropped 4; count of bases not matched to a gene: 6. This CDR3 region has 15 residues. The germline V gene has CDR1 MNHNY and CDR2 SVGAGI (reference sequence). CDR3 sequence: CASSQSGGGYNEQFF. Here the CDR3 DNA reads TGTGCCAGCAGCCAGAGCGGGGGGGGATACAATGAGCAGTTCTTC.

V gene TRBV7-8 combines with J gene TRBJ2-7; D is possibly TRBD1 (6 bases). The CDR3 has 13 amino acids. CDR1 SGHVS and CDR2 FQNEAQ come from the germline V gene. Trimming pared 1 base from V and 4 bases from J, leaving 8 bases between. CDR3 loop: CASSLGDIYEQYF. CDR3 coding DNA: TGTGCCAGCAGCTTAGGGGACATATACGAGCAGTACTTC.

The chain uses TRBV27 and TRBJ2-7, with TRBD2 identical over 9 bases. The CDR3 has 16 residues. Unmatched junction bases numbered 16, after V lost 6 bases and J lost 7 bases. Germline V lookup: CDR1 MNHEY, CDR2 SMNVEV (reference sequence). As DNA, the CDR3 is TGTGCCAGCAGAGGGCCCCGGCGGGAGGGCCTTGAGGAGCAGTACTTC. Its translation: CASRGPRREGLEEQYF.

This chain links TRBV19 with TRBJ2-7; 11 nucleotides line up with TRBD1. Germline CDR1 LNHDA, CDR2 SQIVND (reference sequence). CDR3 length equals 13 residues. The trim removed 5 bases at V and 5 bases at J, leaving 2 bases unmatched. The CDR3 sequence: CASSWTGGDEQYF. CDR3 sequence (DNA): TGTGCCAGTAGTTGGACAGGGGGCGACGAGCAGTACTTC.

V gene TRBV30 combines with J gene TRBJ1-2; 7 nucleotides agree with TRBD1. V trimming: 2 bases; J trimming: 5 bases; junction bases outside the gene matches: 14. The CDR3 length is 16 residues. Germline values: CDR1 GTSNPN, CDR2 SVGIG (reference sequence). DNA for the CDR3: TGTGCCTGGAGTTCCCCGCAGGGACAGACCTATTATGGCTACACCTTC. Protein product: CAWSSPQGQTYYGYTF.

The J gene is TRBJ1-2, the V gene TRBV19; TRBD1 matches at 8 bases. CDR3 length: 17 residues. CDR1 and CDR2 (germline): LNHDA, SQIVND (reference sequence). The J segment lost 2 bases and the V segment lost 0 bases, leaving 8 bases of the junction unmatched. The CDR3 reads CASSIDLATGENYGYTF. The CDR3 DNA follows: TGTGCCAGTAGTATAGATCTAGCGACAGGGGAAAACTATGGCTACACCTTC.

Only one count was recorded for this clone. J is TRBJ1-2 and V is TRBV28; D unresolved. Germline V gives CDR1 MDHEN, CDR2 SYDVKM. Trimming left V 10 bases short and J 8 bases short, with 11 bases between. CDR3 size: 10 residues. The CDR3 here is CATVAGGYTF. CDR3 bases: TGTGCCACTGTCGCGGGGGGCTACACCTTC.

This clone was seen a few times. The chain has TRBV4-2 and TRBJ2-1; a possible D gene is TRBD2 (6 bases). The CDR3 runs 14 residues. Trimming cost V 1 base and J 13 bases, with 17 bases left between them. From germline, CDR1 is LGHNA and CDR2 YNFKEQ. In nucleotides, the CDR3 is TGTGCCAGCAGCCAAGCGAGGGACTCAACATTTCAGTTCTTC. It specifies CASSQARDSTFQFF.

This clone has only a few counts. The CDR3 reads CASSPKGRDIIVGELFF. The CDR3, as DNA: TGTGCCAGCAGTCCAAAGGGCCGGGACATAATAGTCGGGGAGCTGTTTTTT. The genes are TRBV25-1 and TRBJ2-2; maybe TRBD1 (6 bases). The CDR3 has 17 residues. Germline values: CDR1 MGHDK, CDR2 SYGVNS. Trimming took off 5 bases at V and 7 bases at J, with 23 bases between the two ends.

This chain joins TRBV28 and TRBJ1-2; the D is unclear. V was cut by 3 bases and J by 2 bases, with 7 bases left in between. The germline V gene has CDR1 MDHEN and CDR2 SYDVKM. CDR3 length equals 13 residues. The CDR3: CASSLVENYGYTF. The CDR3 coding sequence is TGTGCCAGCAGTTTGGTTGAGAACTATGGCTACACCTTC.

By proportion, this clone is medium-sized. CDR3 coding DNA: TGTGCCAGCAGATCCGGGCCGAACCACGAGCAGTACTTC. Amino acids: CASRSGPNHEQYF. The chain recombines TRBV7-9 with TRBJ2-7; D gene unclear. Between the trimmed V and J ends, which lost 6 bases and 5 bases, there was a span of 14 bases. The CDR3 loop spans 13 amino acids. Germline V gives CDR1 SEHNR, CDR2 FQNEAQ (reference sequence).

This clone was picked up one time. This sequence joins TRBV6-5 and TRBJ2-1; TRBD2 matches at 11 bases. V shed 4 bases, J shed 3 bases, and the junction held 5 bases outside the gene matches. Germline CDR1 reads MNHEY; CDR2 reads SVGAGI. The CDR3 runs 16 residues. The CDR3 sequence is CASSFLAGGRYNEQFF. DNA of the CDR3: TGTGCCAGCAGTTTCCTAGCGGGAGGCCGCTACAATGAGCAGTTCTTC.

The chain carries TRBV7-9 and TRBJ2-5; D might be TRBD1 or TRBD2, each matching 6 bases. V lost 5 bases and J lost 5, with 15 bases in between. The CDR3 runs to 14 residues. Germline V gene sequence: CDR1 SEHNR, CDR2 FQNEAQ (reference sequence). The CDR3 sequence is CASSPSTGRETQYF. The CDR3 region has the DNA TGTGCCAGCAGCCCCTCAACAGGGAGGGAGACCCAGTACTTC.

The V call is TRBV4-1, the J call TRBJ2-1, with TRBD2 matching 7 bases. This CDR3 is 16 amino acids long. V trimming: 1 base; J trimming: 9 bases; junction bases outside the gene matches: 12. CDR1 MGHRA and CDR2 YSYEKL come from the germline V gene. In nucleotides, the CDR3 is TGCGCCAGCAGCCAAGTTCCTGCGGGGGTAATCGCTGAGCAGTTCTTC. It translates to CASSQVPAGVIAEQFF.